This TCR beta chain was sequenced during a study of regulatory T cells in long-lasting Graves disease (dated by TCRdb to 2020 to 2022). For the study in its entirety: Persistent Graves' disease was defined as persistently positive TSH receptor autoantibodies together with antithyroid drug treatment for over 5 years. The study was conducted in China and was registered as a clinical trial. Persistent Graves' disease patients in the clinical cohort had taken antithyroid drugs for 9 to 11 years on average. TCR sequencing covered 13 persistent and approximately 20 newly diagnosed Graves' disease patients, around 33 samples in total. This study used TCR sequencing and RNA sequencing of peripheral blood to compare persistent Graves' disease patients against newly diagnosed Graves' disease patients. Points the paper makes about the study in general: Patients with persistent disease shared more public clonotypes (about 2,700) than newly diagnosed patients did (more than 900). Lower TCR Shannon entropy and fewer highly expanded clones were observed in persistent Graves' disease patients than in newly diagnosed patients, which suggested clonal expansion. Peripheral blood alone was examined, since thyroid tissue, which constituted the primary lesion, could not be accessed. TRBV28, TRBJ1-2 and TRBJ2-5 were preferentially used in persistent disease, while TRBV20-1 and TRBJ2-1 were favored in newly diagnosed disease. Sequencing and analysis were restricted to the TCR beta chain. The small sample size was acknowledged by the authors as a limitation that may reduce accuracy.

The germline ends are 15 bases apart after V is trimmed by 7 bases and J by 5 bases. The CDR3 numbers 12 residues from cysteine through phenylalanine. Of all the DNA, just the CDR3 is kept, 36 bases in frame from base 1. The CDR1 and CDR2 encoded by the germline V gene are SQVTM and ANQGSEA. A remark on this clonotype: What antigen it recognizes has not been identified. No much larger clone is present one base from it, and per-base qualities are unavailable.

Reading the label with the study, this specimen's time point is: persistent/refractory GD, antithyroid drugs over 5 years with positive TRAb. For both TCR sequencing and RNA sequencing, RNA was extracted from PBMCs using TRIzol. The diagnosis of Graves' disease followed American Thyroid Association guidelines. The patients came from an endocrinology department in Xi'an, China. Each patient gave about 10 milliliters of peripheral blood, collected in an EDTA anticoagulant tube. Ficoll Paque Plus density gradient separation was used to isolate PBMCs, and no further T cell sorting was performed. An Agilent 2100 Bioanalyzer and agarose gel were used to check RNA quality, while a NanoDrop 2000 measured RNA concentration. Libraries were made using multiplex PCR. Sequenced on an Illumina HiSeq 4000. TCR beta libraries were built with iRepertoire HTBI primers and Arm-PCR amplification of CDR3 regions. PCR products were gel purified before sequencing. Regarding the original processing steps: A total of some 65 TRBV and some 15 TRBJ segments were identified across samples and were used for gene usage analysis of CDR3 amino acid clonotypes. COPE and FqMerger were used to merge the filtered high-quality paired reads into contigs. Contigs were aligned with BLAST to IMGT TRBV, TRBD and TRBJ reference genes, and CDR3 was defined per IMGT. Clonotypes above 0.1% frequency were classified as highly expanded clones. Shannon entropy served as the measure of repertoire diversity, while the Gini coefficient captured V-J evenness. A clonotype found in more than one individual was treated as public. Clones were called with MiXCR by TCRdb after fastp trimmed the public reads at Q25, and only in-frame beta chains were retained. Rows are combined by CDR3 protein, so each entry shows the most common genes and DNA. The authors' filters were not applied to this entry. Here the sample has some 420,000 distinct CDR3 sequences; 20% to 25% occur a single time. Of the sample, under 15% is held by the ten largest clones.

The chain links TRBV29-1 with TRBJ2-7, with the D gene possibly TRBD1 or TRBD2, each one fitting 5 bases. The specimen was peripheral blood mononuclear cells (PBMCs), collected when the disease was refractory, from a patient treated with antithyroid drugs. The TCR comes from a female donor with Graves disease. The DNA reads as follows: TGCAGCGCCCGGGACCAAAGAGACGAGCAGTACTTC. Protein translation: CSARDQRDEQYF.